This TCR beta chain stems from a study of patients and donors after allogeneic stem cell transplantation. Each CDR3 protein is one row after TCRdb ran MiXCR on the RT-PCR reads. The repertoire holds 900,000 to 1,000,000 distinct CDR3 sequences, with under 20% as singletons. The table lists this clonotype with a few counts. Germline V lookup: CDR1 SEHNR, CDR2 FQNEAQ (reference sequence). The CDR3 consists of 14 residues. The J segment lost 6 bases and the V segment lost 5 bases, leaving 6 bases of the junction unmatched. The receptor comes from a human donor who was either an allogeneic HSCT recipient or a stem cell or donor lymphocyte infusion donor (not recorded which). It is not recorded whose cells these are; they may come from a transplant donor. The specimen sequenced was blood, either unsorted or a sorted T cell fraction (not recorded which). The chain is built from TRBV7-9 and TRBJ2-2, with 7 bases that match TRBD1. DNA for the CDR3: TGTGCCAGCAGCCTGACAGGGCCCCCCGGGGAGCTGTTTTTT. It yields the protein CASSLTGPPGELFF.